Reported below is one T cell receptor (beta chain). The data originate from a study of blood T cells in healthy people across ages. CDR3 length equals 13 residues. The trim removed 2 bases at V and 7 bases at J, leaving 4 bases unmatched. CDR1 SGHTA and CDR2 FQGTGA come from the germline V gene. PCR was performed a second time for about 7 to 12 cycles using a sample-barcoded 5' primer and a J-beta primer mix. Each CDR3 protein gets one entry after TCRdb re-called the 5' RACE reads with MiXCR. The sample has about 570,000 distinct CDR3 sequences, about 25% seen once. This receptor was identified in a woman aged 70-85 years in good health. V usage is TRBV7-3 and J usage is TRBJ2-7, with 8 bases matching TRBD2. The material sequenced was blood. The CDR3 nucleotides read TGTGCCAGCAGCTTAGGGGCGGGAGGTGAGCAGTACTTC. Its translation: CASSLGAGGEQYF.